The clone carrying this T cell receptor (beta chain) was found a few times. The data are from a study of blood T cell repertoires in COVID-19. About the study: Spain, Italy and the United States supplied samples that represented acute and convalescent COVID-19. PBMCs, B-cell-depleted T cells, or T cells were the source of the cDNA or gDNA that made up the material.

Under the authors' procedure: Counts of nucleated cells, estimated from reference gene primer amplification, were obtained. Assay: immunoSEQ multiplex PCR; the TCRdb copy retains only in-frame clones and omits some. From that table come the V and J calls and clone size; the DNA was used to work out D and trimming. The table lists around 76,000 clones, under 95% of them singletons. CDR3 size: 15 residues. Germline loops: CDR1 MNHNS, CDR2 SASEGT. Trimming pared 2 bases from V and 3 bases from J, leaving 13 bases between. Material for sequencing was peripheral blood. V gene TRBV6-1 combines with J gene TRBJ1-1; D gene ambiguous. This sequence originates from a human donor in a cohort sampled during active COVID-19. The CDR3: CASSETVPSYTEAFF. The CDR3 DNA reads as TGTGCCAGCAGTGAAACGGTCCCGAGTTACACTGAAGCTTTCTTT.